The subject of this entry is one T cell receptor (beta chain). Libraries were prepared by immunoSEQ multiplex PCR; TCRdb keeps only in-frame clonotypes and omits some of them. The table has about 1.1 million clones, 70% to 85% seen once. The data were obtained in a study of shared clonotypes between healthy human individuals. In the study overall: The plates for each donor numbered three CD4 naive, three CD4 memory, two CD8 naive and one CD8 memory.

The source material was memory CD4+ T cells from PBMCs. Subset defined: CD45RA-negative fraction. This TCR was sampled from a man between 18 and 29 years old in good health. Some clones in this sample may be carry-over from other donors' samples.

CDR3 protein: CASSKKRTSGLSSYNEQFF. As DNA, the CDR3 is TGTGCCAGCAGCAAGAAAAGGACTAGCGGATTAAGCTCCTACAATGAGCAGTTCTTC. The V gene is TRBV21-1, the J gene TRBJ2-1; the table assigns TRBD2, which was not confirmed against the DNA. TRBV21-1 is flagged as a pseudogene. The CDR3 is 19 residues long.